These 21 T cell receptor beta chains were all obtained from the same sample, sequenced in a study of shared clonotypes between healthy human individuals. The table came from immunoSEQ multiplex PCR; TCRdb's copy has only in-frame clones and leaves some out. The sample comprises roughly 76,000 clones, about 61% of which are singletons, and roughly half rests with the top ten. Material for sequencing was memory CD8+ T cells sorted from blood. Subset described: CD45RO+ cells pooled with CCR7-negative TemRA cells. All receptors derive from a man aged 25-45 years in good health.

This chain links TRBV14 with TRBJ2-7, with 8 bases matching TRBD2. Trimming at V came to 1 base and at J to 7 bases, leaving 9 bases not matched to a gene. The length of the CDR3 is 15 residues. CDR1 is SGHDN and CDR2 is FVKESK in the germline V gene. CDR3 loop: CASSQVVSGMGEQYF. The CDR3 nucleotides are TGTGCCAGCAGCCAAGTAGTTAGCGGGATGGGGGAGCAGTACTTC.

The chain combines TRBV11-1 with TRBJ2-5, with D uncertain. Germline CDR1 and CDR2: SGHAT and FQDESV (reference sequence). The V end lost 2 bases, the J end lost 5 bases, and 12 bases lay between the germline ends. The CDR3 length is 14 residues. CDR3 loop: CASSLILSWETQYF. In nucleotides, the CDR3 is TGTGCCAGCAGCTTAATCCTCAGTTGGGAGACCCAGTACTTC.

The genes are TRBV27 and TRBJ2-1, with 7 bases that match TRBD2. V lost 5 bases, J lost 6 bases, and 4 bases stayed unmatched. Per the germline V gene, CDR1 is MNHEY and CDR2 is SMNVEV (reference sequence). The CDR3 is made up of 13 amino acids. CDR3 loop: CASSVTSVNEQFF. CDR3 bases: TGTGCCAGCAGTGTTACTAGCGTCAATGAGCAGTTCTTC.

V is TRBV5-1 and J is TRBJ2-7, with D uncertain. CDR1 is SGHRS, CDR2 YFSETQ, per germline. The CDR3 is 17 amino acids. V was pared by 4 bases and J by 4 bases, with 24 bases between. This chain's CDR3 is CASSGMDYRISFYEQYF. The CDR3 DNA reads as TGCGCCAGCAGCGGCATGGATTACAGAATATCATTTTACGAGCAGTACTTC.

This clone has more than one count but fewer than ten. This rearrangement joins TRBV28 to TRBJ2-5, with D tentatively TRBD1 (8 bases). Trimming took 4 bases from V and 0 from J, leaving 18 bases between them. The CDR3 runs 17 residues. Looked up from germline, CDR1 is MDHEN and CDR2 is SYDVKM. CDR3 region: CASSWDTGGEDQETQYF. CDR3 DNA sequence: TGTGCCAGCAGTTGGGATACAGGGGGGGAGGACCAAGAGACCCAGTACTTC.

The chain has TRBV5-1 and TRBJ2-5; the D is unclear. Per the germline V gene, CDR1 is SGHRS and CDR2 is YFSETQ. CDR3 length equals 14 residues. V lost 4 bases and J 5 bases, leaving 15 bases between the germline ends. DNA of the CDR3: TGCGCCAGCAGCGGTGACATTAATTGGGAGACCCAGTACTTC. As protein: CASSGDINWETQYF.

The CDR3 loop reads CAISPSDYEQFF. As DNA, the CDR3 is TGTGCCATCAGTCCTAGCGACTATGAGCAGTTCTTC. V usage is TRBV10-3 and J usage is TRBJ2-1; a weak D match, TRBD2 (6 bases). Trimming cost V 5 bases and J 8 bases, with 10 bases left between them. The CDR3 has 12 amino acids. The germline V gene encodes CDR1 ENHRY and CDR2 SYGVKD.

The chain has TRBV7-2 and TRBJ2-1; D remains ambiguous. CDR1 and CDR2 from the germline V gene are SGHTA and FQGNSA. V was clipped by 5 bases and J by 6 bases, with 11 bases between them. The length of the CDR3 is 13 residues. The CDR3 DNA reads TGTGCCAGCAGCAGCCTCTTTGGCAATGAGCAGTTCTTC. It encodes CASSSLFGNEQFF.

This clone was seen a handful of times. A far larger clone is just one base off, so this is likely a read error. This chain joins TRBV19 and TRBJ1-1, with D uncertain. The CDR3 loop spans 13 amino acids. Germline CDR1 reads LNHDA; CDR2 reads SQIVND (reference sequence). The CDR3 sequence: CASSPQRNTEAFF. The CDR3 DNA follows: TGCGCCAGCAGCCCCCAACGGAACACTGAAGCTTTCTTT.

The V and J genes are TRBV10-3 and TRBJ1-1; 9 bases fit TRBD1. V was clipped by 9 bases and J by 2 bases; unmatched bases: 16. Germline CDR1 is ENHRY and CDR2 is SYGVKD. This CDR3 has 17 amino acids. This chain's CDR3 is CAIGRDRVDLGNTEAFF. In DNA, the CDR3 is TGTGCCATTGGCCGGGACAGGGTGGACCTGGGAAACACTGAAGCTTTCTTT.

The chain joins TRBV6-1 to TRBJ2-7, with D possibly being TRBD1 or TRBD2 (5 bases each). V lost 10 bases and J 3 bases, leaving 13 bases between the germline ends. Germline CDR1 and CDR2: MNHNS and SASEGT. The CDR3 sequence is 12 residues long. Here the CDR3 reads CATRDAVYEQYF. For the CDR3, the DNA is TGTGCCACCCGGGACGCCGTCTACGAGCAGTACTTC.

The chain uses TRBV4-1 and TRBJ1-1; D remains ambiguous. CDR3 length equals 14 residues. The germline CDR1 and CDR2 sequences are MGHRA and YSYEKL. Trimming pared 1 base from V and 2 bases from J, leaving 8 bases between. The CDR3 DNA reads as TGCGCCAGCAGCCAAGGGCAGTCCAACACTGAAGCTTTCTTT. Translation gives CASSQGQSNTEAFF.

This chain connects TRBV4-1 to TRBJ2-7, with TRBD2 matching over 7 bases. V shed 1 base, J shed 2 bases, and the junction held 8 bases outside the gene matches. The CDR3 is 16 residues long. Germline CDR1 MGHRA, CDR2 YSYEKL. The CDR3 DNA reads TGCGCCAGCAGCCAAGGATCCAATCTAGCGGCCTACGAGCAGTACTTC. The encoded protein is CASSQGSNLAAYEQYF.

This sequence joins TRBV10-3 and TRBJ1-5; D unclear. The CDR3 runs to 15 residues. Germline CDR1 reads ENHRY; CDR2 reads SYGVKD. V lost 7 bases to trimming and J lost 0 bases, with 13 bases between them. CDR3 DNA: TGTGCCATCAACTGTACTGCCGATAGCAATCAGCCCCAGCATTTT. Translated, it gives CAINCTADSNQPQHF.

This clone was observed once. The CDR3 DNA is TGCAGCGTTGAAGGACGGCTCAAGGGTACCTACAATGAGCAGTTCTTC. The encoded protein is CSVEGRLKGTYNEQFF. V is TRBV29-1 and J is TRBJ2-1; D call uncertain. Trimming took off 1 base at V and 2 bases at J, with 15 bases between the two ends. CDR3 size: 16 residues. Germline loops: CDR1 SQVTM, CDR2 ANQGSEA.

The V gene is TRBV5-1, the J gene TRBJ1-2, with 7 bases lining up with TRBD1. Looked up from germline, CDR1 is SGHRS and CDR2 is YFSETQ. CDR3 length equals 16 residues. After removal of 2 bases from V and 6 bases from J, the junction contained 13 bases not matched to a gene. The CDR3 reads CASSFPLQGIFDGYTF. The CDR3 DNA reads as TGCGCCAGCAGCTTCCCTTTACAGGGGATATTTGATGGCTACACCTTC.

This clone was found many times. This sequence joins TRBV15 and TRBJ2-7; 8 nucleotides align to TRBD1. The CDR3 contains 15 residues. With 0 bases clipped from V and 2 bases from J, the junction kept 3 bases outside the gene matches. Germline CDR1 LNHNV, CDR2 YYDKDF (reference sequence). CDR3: CATSRDQGAAYEQYF. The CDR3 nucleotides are TGTGCCACCAGCAGAGATCAGGGGGCCGCCTACGAGCAGTACTTC.

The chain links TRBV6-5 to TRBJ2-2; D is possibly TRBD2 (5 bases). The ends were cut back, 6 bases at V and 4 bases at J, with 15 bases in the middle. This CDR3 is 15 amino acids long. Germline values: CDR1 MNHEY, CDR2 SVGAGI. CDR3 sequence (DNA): TGTGCCAGCAGGAAGGACCCCGAGGGCACCGGGGAGCTGTTTTTT. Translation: CASRKDPEGTGELFF.

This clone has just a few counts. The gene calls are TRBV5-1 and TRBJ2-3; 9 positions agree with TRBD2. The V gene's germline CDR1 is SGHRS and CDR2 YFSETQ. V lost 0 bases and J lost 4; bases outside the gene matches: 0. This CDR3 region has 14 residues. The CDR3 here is CASSLVAGADTQYF. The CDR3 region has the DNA TGCGCCAGCAGCTTGGTAGCGGGAGCAGATACGCAGTATTTT.

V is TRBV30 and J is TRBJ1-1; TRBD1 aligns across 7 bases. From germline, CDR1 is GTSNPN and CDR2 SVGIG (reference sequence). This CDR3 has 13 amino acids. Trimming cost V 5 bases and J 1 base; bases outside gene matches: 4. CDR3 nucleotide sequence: TGTGCCTGGGAGGGACAGCCGAACACTGAAGCTTTCTTT. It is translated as CAWEGQPNTEAFF.

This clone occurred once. The CDR3 DNA follows: TGTGCCAGCAGTTACGGGGGAACGGGGACCTACGAGCAGTACTTC. This codes for CASSYGGTGTYEQYF. V and J are TRBV6-5 and TRBJ2-7; possibly TRBD1 or TRBD2 for D (5 bases each). The CDR3 is 15 amino acids. V was clipped by 2 bases and J by 2 bases, with 13 bases between them. Germline CDR1 MNHEY, CDR2 SVGAGI.